This paragraph covers one TCR beta chain sequence. What it binds is not known. Clones were sequenced by immunoSEQ multiplex PCR, and TCRdb holds only the in-frame ones, with some missing. The table has some 80,000 clones, about 90% seen once; the top ten hold less than 3%. The sample originates from a study of OX40 agonist ivuxolimab in advanced cancers. At the level of the study: Hepatocellular carcinoma, melanoma, renal cell or head and neck cancer occurred in dose-escalation patients. Under the entry rules, prior anti-PD-1, anti-PD-L1 or anti-CTLA-4 therapy was allowed, and approximately 40% had some. One patient with hepatocellular carcinoma and two with cutaneous melanoma, three in all, had partial responses.

Regarding the study as a whole: Doses of 0.1 to 3.0 mg/kg were accompanied by clonal expansion of CD4+ and CD8+ blood T cells by week 6.

V lost 0 bases and J lost 5, with 15 bases in between. CDR3 length: 15 amino acids. CDR1 is SGHKS, CDR2 YYEKEE, per germline (reference sequence). The chain combines TRBV5-5 with TRBJ2-7, with TRBD1 as a possible D gene (5 bases). Sequencing was performed on CD4+ or CD8+ T cells sorted from blood, taken in a trial of the OX40 agonist ivuxolimab. The TCR was taken from an adult with an advanced solid tumor such as melanoma, head and neck, liver or kidney cancer. CDR3: CASSLGQGLAHEQYF. The CDR3 DNA is TGTGCCAGCAGCTTGGGGCAGGGTCTTGCCCACGAGCAGTACTTC.